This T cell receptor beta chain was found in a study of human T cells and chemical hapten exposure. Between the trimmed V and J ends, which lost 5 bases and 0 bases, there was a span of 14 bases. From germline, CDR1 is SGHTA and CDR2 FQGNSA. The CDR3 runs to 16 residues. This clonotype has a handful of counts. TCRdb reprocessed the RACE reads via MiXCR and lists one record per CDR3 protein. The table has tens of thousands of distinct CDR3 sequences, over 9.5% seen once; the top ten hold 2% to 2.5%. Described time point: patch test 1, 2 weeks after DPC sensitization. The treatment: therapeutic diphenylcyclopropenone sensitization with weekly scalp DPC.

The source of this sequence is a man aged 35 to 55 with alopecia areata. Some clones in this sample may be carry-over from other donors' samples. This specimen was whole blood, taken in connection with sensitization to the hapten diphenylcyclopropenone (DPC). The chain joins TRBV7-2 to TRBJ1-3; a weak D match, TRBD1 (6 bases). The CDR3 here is CASSPGQLRSGNTIYF. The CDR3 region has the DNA TGTGCCAGCAGCCCCGGACAGCTACGCTCTGGAAACACCATATATTTT.